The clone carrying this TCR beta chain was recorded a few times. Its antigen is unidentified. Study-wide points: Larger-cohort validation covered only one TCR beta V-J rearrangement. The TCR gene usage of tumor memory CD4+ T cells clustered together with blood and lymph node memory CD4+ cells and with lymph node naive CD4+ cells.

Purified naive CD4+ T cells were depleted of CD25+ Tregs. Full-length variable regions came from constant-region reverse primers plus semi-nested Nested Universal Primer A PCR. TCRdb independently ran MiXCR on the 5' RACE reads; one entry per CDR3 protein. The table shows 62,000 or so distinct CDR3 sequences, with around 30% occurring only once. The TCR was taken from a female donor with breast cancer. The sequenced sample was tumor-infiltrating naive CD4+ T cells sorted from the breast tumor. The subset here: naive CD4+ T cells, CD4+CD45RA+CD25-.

DNA of the CDR3: TGTGCCAGCAGCTCCCTCCCTCCCGGCCAAGATACGCAGTATTTT. This encodes CASSSLPPGQDTQYF. The V gene is TRBV7-2, the J gene TRBJ2-3, with D hard to call. Trimming left V 4 bases short and J 5 bases short, with 16 bases between. The CDR3 is 15 residues long. CDR1 and CDR2 (germline): SGHTA, FQGNSA.